The TCR beta chain described here comes from a study of shared clonotypes between healthy human individuals. Negatively enriched CD4+ T cells were divided by CD45RA into naive and memory. The data were produced by immunoSEQ multiplex PCR, yet TCRdb's version contains in-frame clones alone and is incomplete. Here the sample spans 550,000 to 850,000 clones, around 70% being singletons. This clone was picked up one time. V lost 6 bases and J lost 5, with 8 bases in between. The germline CDR1 and CDR2 sequences are SQVTM and ANQGSEA. CDR3 length equals 12 residues. This chain uses TRBV29-1 with TRBJ2-6, with D unclear. This TCR derives from a woman aged 25-40 years in good health. Input material: memory CD4+ T cells sorted from blood. Subset given: CD45RA-negative fraction. CDR3 region: CSVQSRANVLTF. The CDR3, as DNA: TGCAGCGTACAAAGTCGGGCCAACGTCCTGACTTTC.